The 2 T cell receptor beta chains below come from one sample, sequenced in a study of T cells expressing NK-cell markers (TCRdb year 2020). Library preparation was by 5' RACE. The listed sequencing device is Illumina HiSeq 2000. The reads were reprocessed in TCRdb, with one entry per CDR3 protein sequence and no accompanying DNA. This sample's table lists 250,000 to 300,000 distinct CDR3 sequences. Of the sample, 4.2% is held by the ten largest clones. Sequencing input: blood T cells: a sorted CD56 or NKG2C T cell subset, CD4+ or CD8+ T cells, or bulk PBMC T cells (not recorded which). The receptor set was obtained from a woman aged 18-70 years in good health.

The V gene is TRBV30, the J gene TRBJ2-3; TCRdb lists TRBD2, though no DNA is available to test this call. The CDR3 loop spans 15 amino acids. Germline lookup yields CDR1 GTSNPN and CDR2 SVGIG (reference sequence). The CDR3 sequence is CAWSGMASGTDTQYF. Supplemented by reference TRBV30 and TRBJ2-3, the full variable domain reads SQTIHQWPATLVQPVGSPLSLECTVEGTSNPNLYWYRQAAGRGLQLLFYSVGIGQISSEVPQNLSASRPQDRQFILSSKKLLLSDSGFYLCAWSGMASGTDTQYFGPGTRLTVL.

The chain employs TRBV20-1 and TRBJ2-7; TCRdb's D gene call, TRBD2, goes unchecked for lack of DNA. Per the germline V gene, CDR1 is DFQATT and CDR2 is SNEGSKA (reference sequence). CDR3 length: 13 residues. CDR3 sequence reads: CSASRDRYYEQYF.